Detailed here is one T cell receptor beta chain. Its antigen remains unidentified. This entry comes from a study of T cell responses to AZD1222 COVID-19 vaccine. Broader study findings: Spike-specific TCR breadth and depth went up after people got two AZD1222 doses. Only 5 or 6 individuals given AZD1222 were seropositive at baseline. With dominance at 160-218 and 743-854, vaccine-associated CD4 TCRs spanned spike. Donors, mostly white British, included more females; clonal diversity was possibly underestimated.

TCRdb's copy holds only in-frame clones and misses some; the assay was immunoSEQ multiplex PCR. Of under 50,000 clones detected, 89% appear once; the ten largest clones hold 5.3%. CDR1 and CDR2 (germline): LGHDT, YNNKEL (reference sequence). V shed 6 bases and J shed 1 base, with 18 bases lying between them. The CDR3 covers 16 residues. The sequencing used peripheral blood, collected 28 days after the second AZD1222 dose. This chain links TRBV3-1 (or the pseudogene TRBV3-2) with TRBJ1-1, with D maybe TRBD1 (5 bases). The sequence derives from an adult who received the AZD1222 COVID-19 vaccine. The CDR3 loop reads CASREGSRARNTEAFF. The CDR3 bases are TGTGCCAGCAGAGAGGGCTCCAGGGCCAGGAACACTGAAGCTTTCTTT.